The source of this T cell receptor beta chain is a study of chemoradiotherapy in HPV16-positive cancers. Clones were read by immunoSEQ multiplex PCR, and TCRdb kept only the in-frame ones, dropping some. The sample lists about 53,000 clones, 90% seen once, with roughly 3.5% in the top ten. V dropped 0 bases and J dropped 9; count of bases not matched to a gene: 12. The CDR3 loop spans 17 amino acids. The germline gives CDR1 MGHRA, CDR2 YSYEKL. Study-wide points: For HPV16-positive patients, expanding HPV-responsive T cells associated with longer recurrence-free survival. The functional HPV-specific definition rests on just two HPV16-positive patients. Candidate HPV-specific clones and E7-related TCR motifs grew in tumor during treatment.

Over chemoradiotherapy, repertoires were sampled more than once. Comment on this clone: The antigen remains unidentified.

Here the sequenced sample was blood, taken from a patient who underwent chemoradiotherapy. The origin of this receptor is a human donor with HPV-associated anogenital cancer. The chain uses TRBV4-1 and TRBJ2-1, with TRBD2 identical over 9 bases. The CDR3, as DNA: TGCGCCAGCAGCCAAGATGGTGGGCGCGGGAGGGCCGGTGAGCAGTTCTTC. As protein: CASSQDGGRGRAGEQFF.